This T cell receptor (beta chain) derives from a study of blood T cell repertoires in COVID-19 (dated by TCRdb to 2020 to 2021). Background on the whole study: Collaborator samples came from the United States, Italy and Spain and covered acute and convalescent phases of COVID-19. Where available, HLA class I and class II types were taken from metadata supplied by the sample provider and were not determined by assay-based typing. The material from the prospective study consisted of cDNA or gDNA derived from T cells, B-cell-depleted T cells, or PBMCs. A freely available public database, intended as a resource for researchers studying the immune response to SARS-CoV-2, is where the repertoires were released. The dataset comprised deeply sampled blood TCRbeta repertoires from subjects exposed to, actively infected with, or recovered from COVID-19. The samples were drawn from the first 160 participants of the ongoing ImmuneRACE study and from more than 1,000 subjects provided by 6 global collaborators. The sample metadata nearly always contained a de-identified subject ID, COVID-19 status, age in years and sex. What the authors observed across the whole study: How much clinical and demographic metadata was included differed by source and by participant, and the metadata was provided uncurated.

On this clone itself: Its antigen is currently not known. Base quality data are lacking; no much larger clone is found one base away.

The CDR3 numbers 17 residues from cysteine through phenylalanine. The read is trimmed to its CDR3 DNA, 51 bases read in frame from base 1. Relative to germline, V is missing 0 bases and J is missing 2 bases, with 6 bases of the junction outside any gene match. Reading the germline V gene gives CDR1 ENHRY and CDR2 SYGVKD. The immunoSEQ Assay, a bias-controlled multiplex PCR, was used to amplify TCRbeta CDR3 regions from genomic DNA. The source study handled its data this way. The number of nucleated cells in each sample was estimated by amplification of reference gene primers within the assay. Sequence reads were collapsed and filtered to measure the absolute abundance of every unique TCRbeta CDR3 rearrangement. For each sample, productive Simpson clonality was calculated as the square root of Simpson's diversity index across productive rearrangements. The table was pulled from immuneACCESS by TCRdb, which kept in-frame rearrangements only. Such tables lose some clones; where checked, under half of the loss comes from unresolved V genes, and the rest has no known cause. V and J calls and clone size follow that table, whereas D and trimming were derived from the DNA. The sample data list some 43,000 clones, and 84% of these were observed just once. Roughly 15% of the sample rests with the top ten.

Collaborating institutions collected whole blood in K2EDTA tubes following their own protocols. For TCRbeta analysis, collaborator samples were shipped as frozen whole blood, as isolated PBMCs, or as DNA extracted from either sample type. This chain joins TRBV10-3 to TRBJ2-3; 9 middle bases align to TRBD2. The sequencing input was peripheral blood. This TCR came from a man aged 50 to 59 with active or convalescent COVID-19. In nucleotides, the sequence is TGTGCCATCAGTGAGTCATATAGCGGGGGCCCCACAGATACGCAGTATTTT. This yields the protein CAISESYSGGPTDTQYF.